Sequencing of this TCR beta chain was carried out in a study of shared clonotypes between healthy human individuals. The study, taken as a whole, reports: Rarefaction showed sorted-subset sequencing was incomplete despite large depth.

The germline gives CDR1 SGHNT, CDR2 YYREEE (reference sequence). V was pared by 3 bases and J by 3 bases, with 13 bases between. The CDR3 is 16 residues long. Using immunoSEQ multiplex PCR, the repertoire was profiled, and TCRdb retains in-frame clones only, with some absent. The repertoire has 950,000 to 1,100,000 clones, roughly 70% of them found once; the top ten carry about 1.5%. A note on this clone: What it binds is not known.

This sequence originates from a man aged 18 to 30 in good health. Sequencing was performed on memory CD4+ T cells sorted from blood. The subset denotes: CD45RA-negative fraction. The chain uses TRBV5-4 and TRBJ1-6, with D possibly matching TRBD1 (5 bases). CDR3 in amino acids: CASSSGQGGYNSPLHF. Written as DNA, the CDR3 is TGTGCCAGCAGCTCGGGGCAGGGCGGCTATAATTCACCCCTCCACTTT.